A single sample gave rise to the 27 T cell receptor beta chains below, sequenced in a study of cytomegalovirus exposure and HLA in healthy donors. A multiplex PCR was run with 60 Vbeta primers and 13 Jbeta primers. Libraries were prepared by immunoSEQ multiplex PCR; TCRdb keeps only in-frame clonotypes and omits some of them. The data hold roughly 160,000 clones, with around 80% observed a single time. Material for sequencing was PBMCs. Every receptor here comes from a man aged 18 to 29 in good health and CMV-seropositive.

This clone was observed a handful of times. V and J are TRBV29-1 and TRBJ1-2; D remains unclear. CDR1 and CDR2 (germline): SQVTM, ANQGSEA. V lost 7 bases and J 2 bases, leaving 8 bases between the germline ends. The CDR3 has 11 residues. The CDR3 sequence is CSGEENYGYTF. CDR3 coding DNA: TGCAGCGGCGAGGAAAACTATGGCTACACCTTC.

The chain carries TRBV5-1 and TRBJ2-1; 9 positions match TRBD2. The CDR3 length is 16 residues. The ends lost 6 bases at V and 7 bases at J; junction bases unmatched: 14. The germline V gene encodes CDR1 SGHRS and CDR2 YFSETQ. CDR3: CASITAPSGNLNEQFF. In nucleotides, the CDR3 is TGCGCCAGCATCACGGCGCCTAGCGGGAATCTTAATGAGCAGTTCTTC.

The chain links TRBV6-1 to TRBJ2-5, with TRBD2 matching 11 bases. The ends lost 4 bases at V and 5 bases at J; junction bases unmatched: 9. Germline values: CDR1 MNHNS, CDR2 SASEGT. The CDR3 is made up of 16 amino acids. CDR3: CASSGALAGVGETQYF. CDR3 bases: TGTGCCAGCAGTGGCGCACTAGCGGGAGTTGGTGAGACCCAGTACTTC.

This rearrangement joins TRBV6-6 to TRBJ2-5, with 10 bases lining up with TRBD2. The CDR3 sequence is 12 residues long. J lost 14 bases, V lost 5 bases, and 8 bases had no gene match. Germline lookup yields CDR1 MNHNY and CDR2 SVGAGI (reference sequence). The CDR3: CASSQDLAGAYF. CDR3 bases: TGTGCCAGCAGTCAGGACCTAGCGGGAGCTTACTTC.

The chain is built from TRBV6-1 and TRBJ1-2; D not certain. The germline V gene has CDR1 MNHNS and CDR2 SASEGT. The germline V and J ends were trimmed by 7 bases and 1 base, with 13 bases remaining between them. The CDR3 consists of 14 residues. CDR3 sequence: CASTGETRNYGYTF. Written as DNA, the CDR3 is TGTGCCAGCACCGGGGAGACGCGTAACTATGGCTACACCTTC.

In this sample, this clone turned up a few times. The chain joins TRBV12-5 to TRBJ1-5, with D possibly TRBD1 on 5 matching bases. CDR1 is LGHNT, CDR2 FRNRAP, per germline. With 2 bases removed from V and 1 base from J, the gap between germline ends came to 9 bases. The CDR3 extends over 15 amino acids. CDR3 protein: CASGLSGGSNQPQHF. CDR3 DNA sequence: TGTGCTAGTGGTTTGAGCGGGGGGAGCAATCAGCCCCAGCATTTT.

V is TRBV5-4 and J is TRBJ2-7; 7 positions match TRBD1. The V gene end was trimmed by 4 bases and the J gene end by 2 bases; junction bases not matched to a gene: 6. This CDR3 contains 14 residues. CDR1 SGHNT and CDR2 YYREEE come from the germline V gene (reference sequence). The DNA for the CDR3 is TGTGCCAGCAGCCAAGGACAGGCAACCTACGAGCAGTACTTC. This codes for CASSQGQATYEQYF.

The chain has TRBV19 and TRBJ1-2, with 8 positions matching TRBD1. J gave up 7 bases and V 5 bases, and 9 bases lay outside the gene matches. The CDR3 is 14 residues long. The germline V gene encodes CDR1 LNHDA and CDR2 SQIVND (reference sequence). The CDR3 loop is CASSVDRVRGGYTF. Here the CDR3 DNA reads TGTGCCAGTAGTGTGGACAGGGTGAGAGGTGGCTACACCTTC. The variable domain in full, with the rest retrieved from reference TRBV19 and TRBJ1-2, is DGGITQSPKYLFRKEGQNVTLSCEQNLNHDAMYWYRQDPGQGLRLIYYSQIVNDFQKGDIAEGYSVSREKKESFPLTVTSAQKNPTAFYLCASSVDRVRGGYTFGSGTRLTVV.

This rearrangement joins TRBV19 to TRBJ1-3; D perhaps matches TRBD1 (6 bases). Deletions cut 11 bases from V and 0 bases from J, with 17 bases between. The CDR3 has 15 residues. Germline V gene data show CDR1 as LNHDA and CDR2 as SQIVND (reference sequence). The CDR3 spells CAAKTGRYSGNTIYF. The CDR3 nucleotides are TGTGCCGCGAAGACAGGACGGTACTCTGGAAACACCATATATTTT.

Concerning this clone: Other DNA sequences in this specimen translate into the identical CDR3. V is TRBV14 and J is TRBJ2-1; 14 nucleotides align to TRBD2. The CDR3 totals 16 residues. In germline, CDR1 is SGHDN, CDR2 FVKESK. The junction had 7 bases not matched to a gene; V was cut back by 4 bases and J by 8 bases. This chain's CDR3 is CASSLPTSGRAYEQFF. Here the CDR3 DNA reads TGTGCCAGCAGCCTACCGACTAGCGGGAGGGCCTATGAGCAGTTCTTC.

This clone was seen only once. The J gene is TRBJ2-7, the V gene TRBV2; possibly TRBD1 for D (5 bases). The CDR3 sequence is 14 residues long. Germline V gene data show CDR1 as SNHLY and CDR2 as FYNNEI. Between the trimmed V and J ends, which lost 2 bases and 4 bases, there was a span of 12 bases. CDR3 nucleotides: TGTGCCAGCAGTGAACGTGACAGCCTTTACGAGCAGTACTTC. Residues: CASSERDSLYEQYF.

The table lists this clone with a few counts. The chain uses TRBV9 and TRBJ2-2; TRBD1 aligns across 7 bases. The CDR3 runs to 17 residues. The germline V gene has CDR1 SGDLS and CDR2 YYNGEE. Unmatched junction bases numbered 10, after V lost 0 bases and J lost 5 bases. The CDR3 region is CASSVGQGILRTGELFF. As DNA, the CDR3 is TGTGCCAGCAGCGTAGGACAGGGAATTCTTAGAACCGGGGAGCTGTTTTTT.

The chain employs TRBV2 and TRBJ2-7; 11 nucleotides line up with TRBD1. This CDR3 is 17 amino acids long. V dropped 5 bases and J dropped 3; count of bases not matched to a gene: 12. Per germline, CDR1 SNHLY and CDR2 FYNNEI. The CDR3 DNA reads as TGTGCCAGCAGTTATGACAAACGGACAGGGGGCGTCTACGAGCAGTACTTC. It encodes CASSYDKRTGGVYEQYF.

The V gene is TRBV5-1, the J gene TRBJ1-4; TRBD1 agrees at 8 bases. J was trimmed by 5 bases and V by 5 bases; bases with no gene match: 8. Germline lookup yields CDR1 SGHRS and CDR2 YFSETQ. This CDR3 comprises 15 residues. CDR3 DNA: TGCGCCAGCAGTCGTCGGACAGGGCGGAATGAAAAACTGTTTTTT. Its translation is CASSRRTGRNEKLFF.

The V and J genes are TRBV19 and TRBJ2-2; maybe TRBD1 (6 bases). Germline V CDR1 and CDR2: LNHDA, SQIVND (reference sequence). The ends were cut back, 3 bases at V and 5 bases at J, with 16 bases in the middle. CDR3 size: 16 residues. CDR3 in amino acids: CASSIPGARGTGELFF. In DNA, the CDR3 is TGTGCCAGTAGTATCCCCGGGGCGAGGGGGACCGGGGAGCTGTTTTTT.

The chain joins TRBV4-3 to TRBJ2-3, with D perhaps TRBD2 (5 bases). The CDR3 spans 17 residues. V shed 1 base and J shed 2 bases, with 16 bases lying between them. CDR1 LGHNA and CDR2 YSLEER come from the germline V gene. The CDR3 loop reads CASSQAVYGGDTDTQYF. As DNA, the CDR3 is TGCGCCAGCAGCCAAGCGGTTTACGGAGGAGACACAGATACGCAGTATTTT.

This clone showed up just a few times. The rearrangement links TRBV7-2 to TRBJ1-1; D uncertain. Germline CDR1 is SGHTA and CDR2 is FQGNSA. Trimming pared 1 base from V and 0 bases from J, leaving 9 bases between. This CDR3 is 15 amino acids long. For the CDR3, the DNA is TGTGCCAGCAGCTTAGATCCGGGGATGAACACTGAAGCTTTCTTT. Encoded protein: CASSLDPGMNTEAFF.

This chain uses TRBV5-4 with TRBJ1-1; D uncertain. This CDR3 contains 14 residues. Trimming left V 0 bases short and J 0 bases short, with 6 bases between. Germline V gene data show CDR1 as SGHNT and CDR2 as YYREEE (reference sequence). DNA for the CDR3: TGTGCCAGCAGCTTGGGCGACTTGAACACTGAAGCTTTCTTT. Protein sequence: CASSLGDLNTEAFF. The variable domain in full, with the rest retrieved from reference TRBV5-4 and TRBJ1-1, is ETGVTQSPTHLIKTRGQQVTLRCSSQSGHNTVSWYQQALGQGPQFIFQYYREEENGRGNFPPRFSGLQFPNYSSELNVNALELDDSALYLCASSLGDLNTEAFFGQGTRLTVV.

CDR3 residues: CASSQGQNYEQYF. The CDR3 DNA sequence: TGCGCCAGCAGCCAGGGACAGAACTACGAGCAGTACTTC. V and J are TRBV4-1 and TRBJ2-7, with 7 bases matching TRBD1. The CDR3 is 13 amino acids. The junction had 2 bases not matched to a gene; V was cut back by 3 bases and J by 3 bases. From germline, CDR1 is MGHRA and CDR2 YSYEKL.

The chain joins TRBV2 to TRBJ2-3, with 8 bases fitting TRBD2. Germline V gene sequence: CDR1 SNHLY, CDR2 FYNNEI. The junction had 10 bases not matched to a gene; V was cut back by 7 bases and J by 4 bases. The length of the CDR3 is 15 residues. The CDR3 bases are TGTGCCAGCACCGGACTACCGGGGGGGGCAGATACGCAGTATTTT. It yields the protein CASTGLPGGADTQYF.

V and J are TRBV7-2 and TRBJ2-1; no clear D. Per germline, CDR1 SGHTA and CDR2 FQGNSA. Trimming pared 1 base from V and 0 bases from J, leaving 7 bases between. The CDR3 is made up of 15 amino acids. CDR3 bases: TGTGCCAGCAGCTTAGGCTCGAGCTCCTACAATGAGCAGTTCTTC. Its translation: CASSLGSSSYNEQFF.

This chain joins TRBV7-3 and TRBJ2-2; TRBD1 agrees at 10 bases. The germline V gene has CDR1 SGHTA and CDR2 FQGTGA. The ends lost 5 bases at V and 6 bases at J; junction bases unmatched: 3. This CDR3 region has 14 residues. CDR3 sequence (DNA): TGTGCCAGCAGCCCGACAGGGGGCCCCGGGGAGCTGTTTTTT. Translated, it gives CASSPTGGPGELFF.

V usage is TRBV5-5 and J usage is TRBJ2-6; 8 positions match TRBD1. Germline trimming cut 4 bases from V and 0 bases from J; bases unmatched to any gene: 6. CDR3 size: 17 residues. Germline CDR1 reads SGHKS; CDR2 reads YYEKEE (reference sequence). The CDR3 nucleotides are TGTGCCAGCAGCCCCGGACAGGGCCGCTCTGGGGCCAACGTCCTGACTTTC. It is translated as CASSPGQGRSGANVLTF.

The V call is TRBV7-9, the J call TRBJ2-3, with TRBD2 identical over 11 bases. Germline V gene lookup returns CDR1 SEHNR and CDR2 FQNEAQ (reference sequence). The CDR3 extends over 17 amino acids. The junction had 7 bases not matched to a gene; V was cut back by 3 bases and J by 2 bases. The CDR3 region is CASSFGSGGAPTDTQYF. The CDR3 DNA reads TGTGCCAGCAGCTTCGGTAGCGGGGGGGCCCCCACAGATACGCAGTATTTT.

CDR3 DNA: TGTGCCAGCAGCCAGCCGGGGGGACAGGGGCAAGCTAACTATGGCTACACCTTC. Translated: CASSQPGGQGQANYGYTF. The chain uses TRBV11-2 and TRBJ1-2, with 10 bases lining up with TRBD1. V was clipped by 5 bases and J by 0 bases; unmatched bases: 12. The CDR3 consists of 18 residues. Looked up from germline, CDR1 is SGHAT and CDR2 is FQNNGV.

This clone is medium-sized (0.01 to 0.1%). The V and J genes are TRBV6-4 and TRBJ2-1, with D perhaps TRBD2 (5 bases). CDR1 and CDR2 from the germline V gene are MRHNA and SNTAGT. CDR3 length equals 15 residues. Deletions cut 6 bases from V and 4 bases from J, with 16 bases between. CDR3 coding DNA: TGTGCCAGCAGCATCCTAGCTGAGGCATACAATGAGCAGTTCTTC. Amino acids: CASSILAEAYNEQFF.

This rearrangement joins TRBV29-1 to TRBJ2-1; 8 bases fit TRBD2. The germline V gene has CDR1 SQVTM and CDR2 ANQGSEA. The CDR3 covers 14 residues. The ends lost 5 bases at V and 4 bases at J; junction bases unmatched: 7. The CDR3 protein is CSVRTSSLYNEQFF. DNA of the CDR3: TGCAGCGTTCGGACTAGCAGCCTTTACAATGAGCAGTTCTTC.